Shown below are 5 T cell receptor beta chains from a single sample sequenced in a study of regulatory T cells in long-lasting Graves disease. The time point was: newly diagnosed GD, antithyroid drugs for less than 3 months. Preparation of the TCR library used RNA extracted from PBMCs. Libraries of TCR beta came from iRepertoire HTBI primers plus Arm-PCR of CDR3 regions. TCRdb independently ran MiXCR on the multiplex PCR reads; one entry per CDR3 protein. The repertoire holds hundreds of thousands of distinct CDR3 sequences, with around 15% as singletons. Separately, the same data were catalogued under a study of T cells in Graves' hyperthyroidism and ophthalmopathy.

The starting material was peripheral blood mononuclear cells (PBMCs), obtained at new diagnosis, from a patient treated with antithyroid drugs. These receptor sequences come from a woman aged 35-65 years with Graves disease.

The V gene is TRBV19, the J gene TRBJ1-1, with unresolved D. The CDR3 runs 15 residues. Germline CDR1 is LNHDA and CDR2 is SQIVND (reference sequence). V was clipped by 3 bases and J by 0 bases, with 11 bases between them. CDR3: CASSIFSYMNTEAFF. The CDR3 DNA reads as TGTGCCAGTAGTATTTTTTCTTACATGAACACTGAAGCTTTCTTT.

This clonotype was seen a few times. The genes are TRBV11-2 and TRBJ2-5; D gene unclear. Germline V gene lookup returns CDR1 SGHAT and CDR2 FQNNGV. The CDR3 loop spans 13 amino acids. V lost 5 bases and J 1 base, leaving 8 bases between the germline ends. The CDR3 reads CASSPVSQETQYF. The CDR3 DNA sequence: TGTGCCAGCAGCCCCGTGTCCCAAGAGACCCAGTACTTC.

This clonotype appeared many times. V gene TRBV20-1 combines with J gene TRBJ2-7, with 8 nucleotides matching TRBD2. Germline V lookup: CDR1 DFQATT, CDR2 SNEGSKA (reference sequence). J lost 2 bases, V lost 6 bases, and 6 bases had no gene match. The CDR3 has 13 amino acids. The CDR3 nucleotides read TGCAGTGCCCCGGTCGGGGGGGCCTACGAGCAGTACTTC. This translates into CSAPVGGAYEQYF.

This clonotype has a handful of counts. J is TRBJ1-2 and V is TRBV10-3, with unresolved D. Germline V gene data show CDR1 as ENHRY and CDR2 as SYGVKD. Trimming took 0 bases from V and 8 from J, leaving 10 bases between them. The CDR3 contains 13 residues. The CDR3 nucleotides are TGTGCCATCAGTGAGTCTAATACATCGGGCTACACCTTC. Its translation: CAISESNTSGYTF.

The chain employs TRBV15 and TRBJ2-1; maybe TRBD1 (5 bases). The CDR3 spans 13 residues. CDR1 is LNHNV, CDR2 YYDKDF, per germline (reference sequence). Trimming cost V 11 bases and J 3 bases, with 14 bases left between them. The CDR3 is CASRDSLYNEQFF. CDR3 DNA sequence: TGTGCCTCTCGTGACAGCCTCTACAATGAGCAGTTCTTC.